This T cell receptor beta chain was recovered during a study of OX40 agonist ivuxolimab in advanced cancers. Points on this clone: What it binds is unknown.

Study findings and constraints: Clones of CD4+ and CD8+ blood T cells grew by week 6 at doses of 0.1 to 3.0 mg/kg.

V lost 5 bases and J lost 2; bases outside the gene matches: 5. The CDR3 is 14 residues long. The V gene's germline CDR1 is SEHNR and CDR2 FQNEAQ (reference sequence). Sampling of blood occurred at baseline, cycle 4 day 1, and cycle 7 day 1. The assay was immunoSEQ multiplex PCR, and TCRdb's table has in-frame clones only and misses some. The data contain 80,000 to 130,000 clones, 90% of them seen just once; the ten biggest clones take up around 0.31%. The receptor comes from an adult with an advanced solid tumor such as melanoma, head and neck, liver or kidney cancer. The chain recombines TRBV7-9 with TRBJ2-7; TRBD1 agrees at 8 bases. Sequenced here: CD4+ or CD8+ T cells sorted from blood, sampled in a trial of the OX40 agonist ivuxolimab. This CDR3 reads CASSPGTGPYEQYF. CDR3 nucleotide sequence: TGTGCCAGCAGCCCCGGGACAGGCCCCTACGAGCAGTACTTC.